The next 29 T cell receptor beta chains were all read from a single sample in a study of human T cells and chemical hapten exposure. One entry per CDR3 protein, called by TCRdb with MiXCR from the RACE reads. The sample gives more than 70,000 distinct CDR3 sequences, 8.5% to 9% of which show up once; 2.9% is in the top ten. Documented time point: healthy volunteer bleed at 2 weeks. The study extracted total RNA from unfractionated whole blood. The sequenced sample consisted of whole blood. The receptors here all came from a female donor in good health. Some clones in this sample may be carry-over from other donors' samples.

This clonotype was found many times. This chain joins TRBV28 and TRBJ2-6, with 7 bases lining up with TRBD1. In germline, CDR1 is MDHEN, CDR2 SYDVKM. This CDR3 has 16 amino acids. With V trimmed by 10 bases and J by 0 bases, 9 bases remained unmatched. CDR3 loop: CATGTGALSGANVLTF. The CDR3 DNA is TGTGCCACCGGTACAGGGGCCCTCTCTGGGGCCAACGTCCTGACTTTC.

This clonotype was seen a handful of times. The rearrangement uses TRBV19 and TRBJ1-1; D is unclear. CDR1 LNHDA and CDR2 SQIVND come from the germline V gene (reference sequence). V was pared by 5 bases and J by 8 bases, with 9 bases between. The CDR3 contains 11 residues. The CDR3 reads CASSLPREAFF. DNA for the CDR3: TGTGCCAGTAGTCTTCCGCGAGAAGCTTTCTTT. Together with reference TRBV19 and TRBJ1-1, the CDR3 gives the full variable domain: DGGITQSPKYLFRKEGQNVTLSCEQNLNHDAMYWYRQDPGQGLRLIYYSQIVNDFQKGDIAEGYSVSREKKESFPLTVTSAQKNPTAFYLCASSLPREAFFGQGTRLTVV.

This clonotype is classed as medium-sized (0.01 to 0.1%). V and J are TRBV29-1 and TRBJ2-7; 7 bases map to TRBD1. The CDR3 loop spans 14 amino acids. Germline V gene lookup returns CDR1 SQVTM and CDR2 ANQGSEA. V shed 4 bases, J shed 2 bases, and the junction held 8 bases outside the gene matches. This CDR3 is CSVGGDREPYEQYF. As DNA, the CDR3 is TGCAGCGTTGGAGGAGACAGGGAGCCCTACGAGCAGTACTTC.

At least ten counts were recorded for this clonotype. The CDR3 region is CASSPVGSPSQETQYF. As DNA, the CDR3 is TGCGCCAGCAGCCCGGTAGGGTCTCCAAGCCAAGAGACCCAGTACTTC. The chain recombines TRBV5-1 with TRBJ2-5; D is unclear. The V and J ends lost 4 bases and 1 base respectively, with 17 bases between them. Germline V gives CDR1 SGHRS, CDR2 YFSETQ. There are 16 residues in the CDR3.

The chain joins TRBV4-2 to TRBJ2-3; 8 bases map to TRBD2. Germline CDR1 reads LGHNA; CDR2 reads YNFKEQ. The CDR3 runs 18 residues. Unmatched junction bases numbered 12, after V lost 0 bases and J lost 4 bases. CDR3 in DNA: TGTGCCAGCAGCCAAGAAGGGAGTAGCGGGGCGAGAGCAGATACGCAGTATTTT. It yields the protein CASSQEGSSGARADTQYF.

This clonotype was observed many times. This chain joins TRBV5-1 and TRBJ2-3; D may be TRBD1 or TRBD2 (5 bases each). This CDR3 is built from 15 residues. Germline V gene data show CDR1 as SGHRS and CDR2 as YFSETQ. The V end lost 4 bases, the J end lost 2 bases, and 14 bases lay between the germline ends. In DNA, the CDR3 is TGCGCCAGCAGCATTGACGGGGCGAACACAGATACGCAGTATTTT. It specifies CASSIDGANTDTQYF.

Many counts were recorded for this clonotype. V usage is TRBV5-1 and J usage is TRBJ2-1; tentative D call: TRBD1 (5 bases). The CDR3 is made up of 17 amino acids. Germline CDR1 SGHRS, CDR2 YFSETQ. V dropped 0 bases and J dropped 2 bases, with 15 bases sitting between them. Here the CDR3 reads CASSLAGNRLTYNEQFF. DNA for the CDR3: TGCGCCAGCAGCTTGGCTGGGAACAGGCTTACCTACAATGAGCAGTTCTTC.

The V and J genes are TRBV29-1 and TRBJ2-7; TRBD1 is a possible D gene (5 bases). The CDR3 sequence is 10 residues long. Germline CDR1 reads SQVTM; CDR2 reads ANQGSEA. The CDR3 DNA reads as TGCGACCAGGGTGATCACGAGCAGTACTTC. Translated, it gives CDQGDHEQYF.

This clonotype was recorded at least ten times. This chain links TRBV28 with TRBJ2-2; 10 bases agree with TRBD2. The CDR3 is 15 amino acids. The V and J ends lost 5 bases and 2 bases, in that order; junction bases with no gene match: 2. CDR1 and CDR2 from the germline V gene are MDHEN and SYDVKM. The CDR3 DNA reads TGTGCCAGCAGTCCTAGCGGGAGTAACACCGGGGAGCTGTTTTTT. This gives the protein CASSPSGSNTGELFF.

This clonotype was counted only a few times. This sequence joins TRBV28 and TRBJ2-1, with D unresolved. The V end was cut by 3 bases, the J end by 9 bases, with 9 bases between. The CDR3 consists of 12 residues. CDR1 and CDR2 from the germline V gene are MDHEN and SYDVKM. The CDR3 is CASSFLLSEQFF. In nucleotides, the CDR3 is TGTGCCAGCAGTTTTCTTCTCAGTGAGCAGTTCTTC.

The genes are TRBV12-3 or TRBV12-4 and TRBJ2-3; 10 nucleotides match TRBD2. Losses at the gene ends were 1 base for V and 3 bases for J; bases not matched to a gene: 10. The CDR3 is 18 amino acids. CDR3 nucleotides: TGTGCCAGCAGTTTAGGCCTGTGGACTAGCGGCCCTACAGATACGCAGTATTTT. Protein: CASSLGLWTSGPTDTQYF.

The rearrangement links TRBV7-3 to TRBJ2-2; D possibly corresponds to TRBD1 (5 bases). From germline, CDR1 is SGHTA and CDR2 FQGTGA. The V and J ends lost 5 bases and 3 bases respectively, with 13 bases between them. The CDR3 is made up of 15 amino acids. The CDR3 DNA reads TGTGCCAGCAGCGCCCAGGGTTGGTACACCGGGGAGCTGTTTTTT. It specifies CASSAQGWYTGELFF. Supplemented by reference TRBV7-3 and TRBJ2-2, the full variable domain reads GAGVSQTPSNKVTEKGKYVELRCDPISGHTALYWYRQSLGQGPEFLIYFQGTGAADDSGLPNDRFFAVRPEGSVSTLKIQRTERGDSAVYLCASSAQGWYTGELFFGEGSRLTVL.

The chain uses TRBV2 and TRBJ1-1; possibly TRBD1 for D (6 bases). The ends were cut back, 5 bases at V and 5 bases at J, with 15 bases in the middle. Looked up from germline, CDR1 is SNHLY and CDR2 is FYNNEI. There are 14 residues in the CDR3. Here the CDR3 reads CASSRDIFKTEAFF. CDR3 bases: TGTGCCAGCAGTAGGGACATCTTTAAAACTGAAGCTTTCTTT. The whole variable domain, remainder taken from reference TRBV2 and TRBJ1-1, is EPEVTQTPSHQVTQMGQEVILRCVPISNHLYFYWYRQILGQKVEFLVSFYNNEISEKSEIFDDQFSVERPDGSNFTLKIRSTKLEDSAMYFCASSRDIFKTEAFFGQGTRLTVV.

This clonotype was observed a handful of times. The chain uses TRBV20-1 and TRBJ2-5; possibly TRBD2 for D (5 bases). Germline V CDR1 and CDR2: DFQATT, SNEGSKA (reference sequence). The CDR3 covers 15 residues. Trimming removed 4 bases at V and 1 base at J, with 16 bases between. CDR3 region: CSATRVGSPQETQYF. In nucleotides, the CDR3 is TGCAGTGCTACACGAGTAGGGAGTCCCCAAGAGACCCAGTACTTC.

A few counts support this clonotype. V and J are TRBV6-2 or TRBV6-3 and TRBJ1-5; D not certain. Germline CDR1 reads MNHEY; CDR2 reads SVGEGT. V gave up 7 bases and J gave up 5 bases, with 18 bases separating them. CDR3 length: 15 amino acids. CDR3 residues: CASTQFLALHQPQHF. DNA for the CDR3: TGTGCCAGCACCCAGTTTTTGGCTCTTCATCAGCCCCAGCATTTT.

The chain uses TRBV5-1 and TRBJ1-1, with 7 bases lining up with TRBD1. Germline V gene data show CDR1 as SGHRS and CDR2 as YFSETQ. The CDR3 runs 14 residues. Trimming removed 0 bases from V and 4 bases from J; junction bases left unmatched: 3. CDR3 sequence: CASSLVQGGTEAFF. As DNA, the CDR3 is TGCGCCAGCAGCTTGGTGCAGGGGGGCACTGAAGCTTTCTTT.

At least ten counts were recorded for this clonotype. CDR3 region: CASSIGQGATDTQYF. The CDR3 DNA reads as TGCGCCAGCAGCATCGGACAGGGGGCAACAGATACGCAGTATTTT. The chain combines TRBV5-1 with TRBJ2-3; 11 positions agree with TRBD1. Germline-derived CDR1 and CDR2 are SGHRS and YFSETQ. The CDR3 contains 15 residues. The V gene end was trimmed by 4 bases and the J gene end by 3 bases; junction bases not matched to a gene: 4.

This clonotype has just a few counts. The rearrangement uses TRBV18 and TRBJ2-7; D might be TRBD2 (6 bases). CDR1 and CDR2 (germline): KGHSH, LQKENI. This CDR3 has 14 amino acids. V dropped 6 bases and J dropped 4 bases, with 16 bases sitting between them. The CDR3 DNA follows: TGTGCCAGCTCTGGGCGGGACTCCGGGTACGAGCAGTACTTC. Protein sequence: CASSGRDSGYEQYF.

This clonotype was seen a handful of times. This chain connects TRBV3-1 to TRBJ1-3; possible D gene TRBD1, 5 bases. The CDR3 has 14 amino acids. V was clipped by 3 bases and J by 2 bases, with 8 bases between them. Germline-derived CDR1 and CDR2 are LGHDT and YNNKEL (reference sequence). The chain's CDR3 is CASSHDRTGNTIYF. For the CDR3, the DNA is TGTGCCAGCAGCCACGACAGAACTGGAAACACCATATATTTT.

On this clonotype: The CDR3 end shows no conserved phenylalanine or tryptophan, and so a read error is likely. The V and J genes are TRBV28 and TRBJ2-5; tentative D call: TRBD2 (5 bases). There are 14 residues in the CDR3. CDR1 and CDR2 from the germline V gene are MDHEN and SYDVKM. Trimming shortened V by 1 base and J by 2 bases, and 8 bases separated the two germline ends. This CDR3 is CASSLFTGQETQYS. CDR3 DNA: TGTGCCAGCAGTTTATTCACGGGACAAGAGACCCAGTACTCC.

The chain joins TRBV3-1 to TRBJ1-5; tentatively, D is TRBD1 (6 bases). Germline V gene data show CDR1 as LGHDT and CDR2 as YNNKEL (reference sequence). Trimming removed 1 base at V and 5 bases at J, with 9 bases between. This CDR3 is built from 14 residues. DNA of the CDR3: TGTGCCAGCAGCCAAGGGACAGCGTATCAGCCCCAGCATTTT. Its protein is CASSQGTAYQPQHF.

This clonotype has just a few counts. The V gene is TRBV20-1, the J gene TRBJ2-1; TRBD2 matches at 9 bases. V was pared by 6 bases and J by 4 bases, with 1 base of the junction left unmatched. In germline, CDR1 is DFQATT, CDR2 SNEGSKA (reference sequence). CDR3 length: 12 amino acids. CDR3 amino acids: CSATSGYNEQFF. The CDR3, as DNA: TGCAGTGCGACTAGCGGTTACAATGAGCAGTTCTTC.

The chain carries TRBV27 and TRBJ2-6; D unclear. The length of the CDR3 is 19 residues. V shed 2 bases and J shed 13 bases, with 30 bases lying between them. Per germline, CDR1 MNHEY and CDR2 SMNVEV (reference sequence). The DNA for the CDR3 is TGTGCCAGCAGTTTAGCCCCCCCCACAGTTGGGGAACCCCGGGCAGTCCTGACTTTC. It yields the protein CASSLAPPTVGEPRAVLTF. The full variable domain, with the rest looked up from reference TRBV27 and TRBJ2-6, is EAQVTQNPRYLITVTGKKLTVTCSQNMNHEYMSWYRQDPGLGLRQIYYSMNVEVTDKGDVPEGYKVSRKEKRNFPLILESPSPNQTSLYFCASSLAPPTVGEPRAVLTFGAGSRLTVL.

The chain couples TRBV12-3 or TRBV12-4 to TRBJ1-5, with D hard to call. The CDR3 runs 16 residues. V was pared by 2 bases and J by 0 bases, with 11 bases between. CDR3 region: CASSLHGSNSNQPQHF. DNA for the CDR3: TGTGCCAGCAGTTTACACGGGTCGAATAGCAATCAGCCCCAGCATTTT.

This clonotype appeared a few times. The chain recombines TRBV28 with TRBJ2-7; 11 bases map to TRBD2. Looked up from germline, CDR1 is MDHEN and CDR2 is SYDVKM. The CDR3 totals 13 residues. The V segment lost 10 bases and the J segment 4 bases; nucleotides outside the gene matches: 6. As DNA, the CDR3 is TGTGCCATCGGGACTAGCGGACATTACGAGCAGTACTTC. It yields the protein CAIGTSGHYEQYF.

This clonotype was seen ten or more times. The gene calls are TRBV29-1 and TRBJ2-3; tentative D call: TRBD1 (5 bases). Germline V gives CDR1 SQVTM, CDR2 ANQGSEA. The CDR3 length is 15 residues. Trimming removed 3 bases at V and 0 bases at J, with 13 bases between. CDR3 DNA sequence: TGCAGCGTTGATTCCACAGGCGGAAGCACAGATACGCAGTATTTT. It yields the protein CSVDSTGGSTDTQYF.

As regards this clonotype: In this CDR3 the conserved last residue, phenylalanine or tryptophan, is missing, so a read error is likely. The chain couples TRBV27 to TRBJ2-1, with 10 bases matching TRBD1. The CDR3 contains 15 residues. The germline V gene encodes CDR1 MNHEY and CDR2 SMNVEV (reference sequence). Germline trimming cut 5 bases from V and 2 bases from J; bases unmatched to any gene: 3. In DNA, the CDR3 is TGTGCCAGCAGTGGGACAGGGGTTGCCTACAATGAGCAGTTCTCC. Protein product: CASSGTGVAYNEQFS.

This clonotype was found a few times. The gene calls are TRBV29-1 and TRBJ2-5; D ambiguous. CDR1 and CDR2 (germline): SQVTM, ANQGSEA. The CDR3 totals 12 residues. The ends were cut back, 4 bases at V and 0 bases at J, with 6 bases in the middle. CDR3 nucleotide sequence: TGCAGCGTTGGGGTATACCAAGAGACCCAGTACTTC. It encodes CSVGVYQETQYF.

This clonotype was observed a handful of times. V and J are TRBV3-1 and TRBJ1-1, with D unclear. Per germline, CDR1 LGHDT and CDR2 YNNKEL (reference sequence). The V gene lost 4 bases and the J gene lost 4 bases, with 10 bases spanning the gap. The CDR3 has 13 amino acids. CDR3 DNA: TGTGCCAGCAGCCCGGAGGGCGGCACTGAAGCTTTCTTT. It specifies CASSPEGGTEAFF.